The sequence of this TCR beta chain was determined in a study of T cell clonotyping in hematopoietic cell transplantation. In germline, CDR1 is SEHNR, CDR2 FQNEAQ (reference sequence). Trimming shortened V by 0 bases and J by 5 bases, and 10 bases separated the two germline ends. The CDR3 is made up of 15 amino acids. Study conclusions and caveats: Pathologically expanded recipient clonotypes increased progressively from day 30 to day 180 as diversity fell.

To note about this clone: What it binds is not known.

Repertoires were generated with immunoSEQ multiplex PCR, while TCRdb's copy carries only in-frame clones and drops some. The repertoire holds 13,000 to 15,000 clones, with about 60% as singletons. What was sequenced was PBMCs. The sequence derives from a human donor who either received an allogeneic hematopoietic cell transplant for a myeloid malignancy or was a related donor (not recorded which). Some clones in this sample may be carry-over from other donors' samples. J is TRBJ1-4 and V is TRBV7-9; maybe TRBD1 (5 bases). The CDR3 region is CASSLAPSGNEKLFF. As DNA, the CDR3 is TGTGCCAGCAGCTTAGCACCCTCAGGGAATGAAAAACTGTTTTTT.